This T cell receptor (beta chain) derives from a study of blood T cell repertoires in COVID-19. On the study more broadly: Samples came from the United States, Italy and Spain, spanning acute and convalescent COVID-19. Sample material is recorded as cDNA or gDNA derived from T cells, B-cell-depleted T cells, or PBMCs.

Trimming removed 2 bases from V and 9 bases from J; junction bases left unmatched: 17. CDR1 ENHRY and CDR2 SYGVKD come from the germline V gene. This CDR3 has 18 amino acids. As handled by the study authors: Estimated nucleated cell counts came from reference gene primer amplification. Using immunoSEQ multiplex PCR, the repertoire was profiled, and TCRdb retains in-frame clones only, with some absent. The DNA was the basis for D and trimming; V, J and clone size are from that table. The sample gives about 250,000 clones, around 88% of which show up once; around 6.3% is in the top ten. Patients at the Seattle site were enrolled during active infection and followed longitudinally.

The chain joins TRBV10-3 to TRBJ2-1, with 9 bases fitting TRBD1. This TCR derives from a woman in her 30s with COVID-19, enrolled during active disease. The sample was peripheral blood. CDR3 region: CAISEVSAARQGGSEQFF. DNA of the CDR3: TGTGCCATCAGTGAGGTATCTGCTGCGAGACAGGGGGGAAGTGAGCAGTTCTTC.